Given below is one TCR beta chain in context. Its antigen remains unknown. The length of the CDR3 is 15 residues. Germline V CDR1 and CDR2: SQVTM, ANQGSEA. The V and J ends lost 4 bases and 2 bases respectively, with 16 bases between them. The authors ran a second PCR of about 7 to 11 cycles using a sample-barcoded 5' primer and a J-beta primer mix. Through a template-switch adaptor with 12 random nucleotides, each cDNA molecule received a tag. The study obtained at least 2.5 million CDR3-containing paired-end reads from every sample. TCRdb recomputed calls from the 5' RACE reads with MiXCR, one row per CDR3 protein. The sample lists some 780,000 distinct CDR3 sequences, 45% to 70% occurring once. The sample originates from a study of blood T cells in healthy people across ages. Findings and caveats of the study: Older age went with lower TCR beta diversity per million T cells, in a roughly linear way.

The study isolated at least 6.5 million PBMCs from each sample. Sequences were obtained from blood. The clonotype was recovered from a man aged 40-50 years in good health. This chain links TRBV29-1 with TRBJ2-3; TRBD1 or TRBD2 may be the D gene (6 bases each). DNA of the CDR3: TGCAGCGTTGTATTAACGGGGGACAACACAGATACGCAGTATTTT. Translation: CSVVLTGDNTDTQYF.